One T cell receptor (beta chain) is described in this entry. The sample originates from a study of blood T cell repertoires in COVID-19. About the study: Whether acute or convalescent, the COVID-19 samples came from the United States, Italy and Spain. T cells, B-cell-depleted T cells, or PBMCs supplied cDNA or gDNA.

Trimming removed 4 bases at V and 4 bases at J, with 9 bases between. The CDR3 is 12 residues long. Germline CDR1 is SGHRS and CDR2 is YFSETQ. Per the original data handling: Nucleated cell number was recorded as an estimate derived from reference gene primer amplification. The protocol was immunoSEQ multiplex PCR, while the TCRdb copy is restricted to in-frame clones and leaves out a portion. D and trimming were read from the DNA, whereas the V and J calls and clone size are those reported in that table. The sample comprises about 210,000 clones, 84% of which are singletons, and around 2.4% rests with the top ten.

The gene calls are TRBV5-1 and TRBJ2-7; D is perhaps TRBD1 (5 bases). The source is a man between 35 and 55 years old who had recovered from COVID-19. Specimen: peripheral blood. The chain's CDR3 is CASSPQGYEQYF. The CDR3 DNA reads as TGCGCCAGCAGCCCTCAGGGATACGAGCAGTACTTC.